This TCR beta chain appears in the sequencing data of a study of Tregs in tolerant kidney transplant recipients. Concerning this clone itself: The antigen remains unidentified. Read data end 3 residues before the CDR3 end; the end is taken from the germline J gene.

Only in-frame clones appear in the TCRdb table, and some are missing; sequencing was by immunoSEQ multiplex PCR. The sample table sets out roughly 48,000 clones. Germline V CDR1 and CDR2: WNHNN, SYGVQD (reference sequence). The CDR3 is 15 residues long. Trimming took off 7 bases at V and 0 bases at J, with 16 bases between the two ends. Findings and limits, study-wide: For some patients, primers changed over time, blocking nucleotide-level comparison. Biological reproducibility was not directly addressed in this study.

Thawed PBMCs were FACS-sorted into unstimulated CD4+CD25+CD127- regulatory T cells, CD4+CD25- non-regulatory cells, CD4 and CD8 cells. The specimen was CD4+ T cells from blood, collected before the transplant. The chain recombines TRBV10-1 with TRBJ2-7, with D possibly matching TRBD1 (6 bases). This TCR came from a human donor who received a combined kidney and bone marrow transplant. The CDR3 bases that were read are TGCGCCAGCAAGGGTCAGGGGACCTACTCCTACGAG. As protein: CASKGQGTYSYE. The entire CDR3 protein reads CASKGQGTYSYEQYF.